This record covers a single T cell receptor beta chain. The source of the sample is a study of Graves' ophthalmopathy and Graves' hyperthyroidism. Study information: Where ophthalmopathy was absent within 18 months of follow-up, hyperthyroidism was stable.

Germline values: CDR1 SGHNT, CDR2 YENEEA. The V end lost 0 bases, the J end lost 3 bases, and 12 bases lay between the germline ends. CDR3 length: 15 amino acids. RNA served as the template for amplifying TCR beta CDR3 regions. The library came from an HTBI-primed first-round RT-PCR and a second-round multiplex PCR. TCRdb recomputed calls from the multiplex PCR reads with MiXCR, one row per CDR3 protein. The sample includes over a million distinct CDR3 sequences, about 35% of them seen just once. This clonotype was obtained from an adult man with Graves' hyperthyroidism. The chain carries TRBV11-3 and TRBJ2-7, with D uncertain. Sequencing was done on a sample of peripheral blood or thyroid tissue (not recorded which). DNA of the CDR3: TGTGCCAGCAGCTTAGAGGCAGGTTCCTACTACGAGCAGTACTTC. Its translation: CASSLEAGSYYEQYF. The full variable domain, in which reference TRBV11-3 and TRBJ2-7 provide the parts outside the CDR3, is EAGVVQSPRYKIIEKKQPVAFWCNPISGHNTLYWYLQNLGQGPELLIRYENEEAVDDSQLPKDRFSAERLKGVDSTLKIQPAELGDSAVYLCASSLEAGSYYEQYFGPGTRLTVT.